This T cell receptor (beta chain) was documented in a study of blood T cell repertoires in COVID-19. About the research overall: There were acute and convalescent COVID-19 samples, and they came from the United States, Italy and Spain. In each case, the material was cDNA or gDNA derived from T cells, B-cell-depleted T cells, or PBMCs.

In the original processing: Estimation of nucleated cell counts relied on the amplification of reference gene primers. The method was immunoSEQ multiplex PCR; TCRdb's version includes in-frame clones alone and lacks a portion of them. That table gives V, J and clone size, and the DNA gave D and trimming. This sample yields over 150,000 clones, of which roughly 80% are seen a single time; roughly 15% belongs to the top ten. The V end lost 1 base, the J end lost 3 bases, and 3 bases lay between the germline ends. There are 12 residues in the CDR3. The chain has TRBV12-3 or TRBV12-4 and TRBJ1-2; D is unresolved. Material: peripheral blood. The sequence was collected from a man younger than 35 with active or convalescent COVID-19. DNA for the CDR3: TGTGCCAGCAGTTTAGGGCACTATGGCTACACCTTC. Its protein product is CASSLGHYGYTF.